A selection of T cell receptor beta chains follows, all from one sample in a study of cytomegalovirus exposure and HLA in healthy donors. Generated by immunoSEQ multiplex PCR, the TCRdb table keeps only in-frame clones and is missing some. The sample includes under 200,000 clones, about four fifths of them seen just once. What was sequenced was PBMCs. These receptors all stem from a man aged 25-40 years in good health and CMV-seronegative. The CDR3 runs from the conserved cysteine through the conserved F or W. D genes are given only for firm matches. A row's size may be missing; if present it is once, few, many or a size class.

.,.,TRBJ2-7,TRBV28,CASRIQASSYEQYF,TGTGCCAGCAGAATACAGGCTAGCTCCTACGAGCAGTACTTC
TRBD1,.,TRBJ2-5,TRBV5-1,CASSLGFRGLETQYF,TGCGCCAGCAGCTTGGGTTTCAGGGGGCTTGAGACCCAGTACTTC
TRBD2,once,TRBJ2-1,TRBV5-4,CASSWERDSYNEQFF,TGTGCCAGCAGCTGGGAGCGGGACTCCTACAATGAGCAGTTCTTC
.,.,TRBJ2-2,TRBV10-3,CAISDRTSNTGELFF,TGTGCCATCAGTGACAGAACGTCGAACACCGGGGAGCTGTTTTTT
TRBD2,.,TRBJ2-3,TRBV11-1,CASSSRAGGSTDTQYF,TGTGCCAGCAGCTCCCGAGCGGGGGGGAGCACAGATACGCAGTATTTT
.,.,TRBJ1-1,TRBV7-9,CASKNSPSEAFF,TGTGCCAGCAAAAATAGTCCGTCTGAAGCTTTCTTT
TRBD2,once,TRBJ2-7,TRBV30,CAWVIAGGREQYF,TGTGCCTGGGTTATAGCGGGAGGTCGAGAGCAGTACTTC
TRBD1,.,TRBJ1-1,TRBV28,CASSIDRDTEAFF,TGTGCCAGCAGCATCGACAGGGACACTGAAGCTTTCTTT
TRBD2,.,TRBJ2-7,TRBV28,CASSSLTSGSPRYEQYF,TGTGCCAGCAGTTCGTTGACTAGCGGGAGCCCCCGCTACGAGCAGTACTTC
.,.,TRBJ2-2,TRBV6-6,CASSPTLAGELFF,TGTGCCAGCAGTCCCACACTAGCCGGGGAGCTGTTTTTT
.,once,TRBJ2-6,TRBV19,CASSMTISLGANVLTF,TGTGCCAGTAGTATGACTATATCCCTTGGGGCCAACGTCCTGACTTTC
TRBD1,.,TRBJ2-7,TRBV10-3,CAISGGQDIYEQYF,TGTGCCATCAGTGGAGGACAGGACATTTACGAGCAGTACTTC
.,.,TRBJ1-2,TRBV5-4,CASSFFRTRFKEGYGYTF,TGTGCCAGCAGCTTCTTTCGGACGCGCTTTAAAGAGGGCTACGGCTACACCTTC
TRBD1,.,TRBJ2-7,TRBV7-9,CASSSSDRGHHEQYF,TGTGCCAGCAGCTCCTCGGACAGGGGGCACCACGAGCAGTACTTC
TRBD2,once,TRBJ2-7,TRBV4-2,CASSPAGDHPPAEQYF,TGTGCCAGCAGCCCTGCGGGGGATCATCCGCCCGCCGAGCAGTACTTC
TRBD1,.,TRBJ1-1,TRBV10-3,CAITSPGQGRTEAFF,TGTGCCATCACCTCCCCCGGACAGGGGCGGACTGAAGCTTTCTTT